This entry features one T cell receptor beta chain sequence. The data stem from a study of blood T cell repertoires in COVID-19. Assay: immunoSEQ multiplex PCR; the TCRdb copy retains only in-frame clones and omits some. The sample consists of 250,000 to 350,000 clones, roughly 90% of them appearing once. The germline CDR1 and CDR2 sequences are LNHDA and SQIVND (reference sequence). This CDR3 is built from 14 residues. V was cut by 2 bases and J by 1 base, with 9 bases left in between. The source is a young man who had recovered from COVID-19. The chain combines TRBV19 with TRBJ2-7; no clear D. Sequenced sample: peripheral blood. The CDR3: CASSIYGSSYEQYF. In nucleotides, the CDR3 is TGTGCCAGTAGTATATATGGCAGTTCCTACGAGCAGTACTTC.